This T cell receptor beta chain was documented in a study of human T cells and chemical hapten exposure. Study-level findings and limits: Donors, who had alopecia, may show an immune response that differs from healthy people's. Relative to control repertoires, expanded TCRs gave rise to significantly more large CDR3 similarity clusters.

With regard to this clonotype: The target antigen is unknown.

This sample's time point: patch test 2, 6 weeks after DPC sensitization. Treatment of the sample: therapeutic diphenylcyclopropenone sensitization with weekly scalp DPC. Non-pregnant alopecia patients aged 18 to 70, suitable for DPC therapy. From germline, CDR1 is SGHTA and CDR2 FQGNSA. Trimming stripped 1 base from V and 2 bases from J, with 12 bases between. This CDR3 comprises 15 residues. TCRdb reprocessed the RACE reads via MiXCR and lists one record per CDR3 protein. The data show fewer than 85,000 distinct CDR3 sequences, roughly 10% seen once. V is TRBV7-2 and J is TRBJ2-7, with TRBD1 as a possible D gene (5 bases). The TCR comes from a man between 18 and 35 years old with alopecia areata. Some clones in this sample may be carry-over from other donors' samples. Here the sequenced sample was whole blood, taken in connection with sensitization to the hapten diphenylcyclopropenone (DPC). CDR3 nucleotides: TGTGCCAGCAGCTTAGATATGTGGGGCCCCTACGAGCAGTACGTC. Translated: CASSLDMWGPYEQYV.